This T cell receptor beta chain was found in a study of T cell responses to AZD1222 COVID-19 vaccine. Findings and caveats of the study: Just a handful of AZD1222 recipients tested seropositive at baseline. Spike-specific TCR repertoires showed rising breadth and depth after two AZD1222 doses. Donor demographics were predominantly white British with a female majority; clonal diversity may be underestimated. The repertoires were collected only after the peak T cell response.

Profiling relied on immunoSEQ multiplex PCR, and the TCRdb table lists in-frame clones only, not all of them. There are 150,000 or so clones in the sample; about 90% occur only once, and 5% to 6% lies in the top ten. Points on this clone: Its antigen remains unknown.

The CDR3 is 15 residues long. V was shortened by 2 bases and J by 4 bases, with 15 bases between the two germline ends. Germline values: CDR1 SGHKS, CDR2 YYEKEE (reference sequence). The clonotype originates from an adult in good health. The chain recombines TRBV5-5 with TRBJ1-2, with D uncertain. Specimen: peripheral blood, collected on day 0 of MenACWY control vaccination. CDR3 residues: CASSLREQTIYGYTF. The CDR3 nucleotides read TGTGCCAGCAGCTTACGTGAACAGACAATCTATGGCTACACCTTC.